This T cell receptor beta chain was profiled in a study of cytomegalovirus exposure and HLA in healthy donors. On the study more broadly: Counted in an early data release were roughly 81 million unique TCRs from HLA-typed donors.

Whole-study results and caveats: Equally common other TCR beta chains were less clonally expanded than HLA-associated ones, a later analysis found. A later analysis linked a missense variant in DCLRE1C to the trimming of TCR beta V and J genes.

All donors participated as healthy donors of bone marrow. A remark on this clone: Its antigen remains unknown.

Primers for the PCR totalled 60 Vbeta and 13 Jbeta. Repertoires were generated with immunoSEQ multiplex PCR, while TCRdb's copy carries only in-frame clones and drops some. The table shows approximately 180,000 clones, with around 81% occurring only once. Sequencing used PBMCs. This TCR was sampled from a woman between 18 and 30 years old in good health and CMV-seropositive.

The CDR3 here is CASTPEGRERWAEAFF. As DNA, the CDR3 is TGTGCCAGCACCCCCGAGGGGCGGGAGAGATGGGCTGAAGCTTTCTTT. The chain combines TRBV28 with TRBJ1-1, with a possible D match to TRBD1 (5 bases). Germline V gene lookup returns CDR1 MDHEN and CDR2 SYDVKM. V lost 7 bases and J lost 6, with 24 bases in between. The CDR3 contains 16 residues.